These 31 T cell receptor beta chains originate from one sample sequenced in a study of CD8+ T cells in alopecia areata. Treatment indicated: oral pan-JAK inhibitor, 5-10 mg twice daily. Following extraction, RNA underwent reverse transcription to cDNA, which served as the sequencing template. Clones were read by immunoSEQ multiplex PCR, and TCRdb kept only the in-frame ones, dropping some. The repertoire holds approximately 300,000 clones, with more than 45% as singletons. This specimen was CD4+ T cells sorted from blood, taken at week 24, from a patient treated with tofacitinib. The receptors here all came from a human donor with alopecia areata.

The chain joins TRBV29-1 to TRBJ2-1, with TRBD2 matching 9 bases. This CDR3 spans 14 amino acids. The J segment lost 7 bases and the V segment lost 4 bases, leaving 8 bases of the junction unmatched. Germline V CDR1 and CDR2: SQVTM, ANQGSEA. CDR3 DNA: TGCAGCGTTGTGATAGCGGGGGTTGTGAATGAGCAGTTCTTC. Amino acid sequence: CSVVIAGVVNEQFF.

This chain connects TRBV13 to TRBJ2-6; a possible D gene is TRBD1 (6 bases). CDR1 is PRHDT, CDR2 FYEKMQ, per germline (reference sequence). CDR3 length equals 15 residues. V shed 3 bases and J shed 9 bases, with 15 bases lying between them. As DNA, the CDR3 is TGTGCCAGCAGCTTCGCCGGGACAACCTTCAACGTCCTGACTTTC. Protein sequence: CASSFAGTTFNVLTF.

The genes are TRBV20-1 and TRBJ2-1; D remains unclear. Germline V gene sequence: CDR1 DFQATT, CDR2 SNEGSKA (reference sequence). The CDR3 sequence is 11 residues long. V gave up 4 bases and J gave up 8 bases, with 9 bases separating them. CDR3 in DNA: TGCAGTGCTAAGATTGGGCATGAGCAGTTCTTC. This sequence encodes CSAKIGHEQFF.

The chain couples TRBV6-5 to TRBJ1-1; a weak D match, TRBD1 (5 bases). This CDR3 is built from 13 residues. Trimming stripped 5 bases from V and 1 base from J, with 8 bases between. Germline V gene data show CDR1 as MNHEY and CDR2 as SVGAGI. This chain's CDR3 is CASSRGGNTEAFF. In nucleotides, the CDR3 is TGTGCCAGCAGTCGTGGGGGGAACACTGAAGCTTTCTTT.

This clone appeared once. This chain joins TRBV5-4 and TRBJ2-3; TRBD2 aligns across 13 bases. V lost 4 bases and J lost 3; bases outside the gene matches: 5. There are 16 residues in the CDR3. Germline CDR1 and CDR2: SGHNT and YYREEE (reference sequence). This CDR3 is CASSPPGLAGTDTQYF. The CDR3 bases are TGTGCCAGCAGCCCCCCGGGACTAGCGGGGACAGATACGCAGTATTTT.

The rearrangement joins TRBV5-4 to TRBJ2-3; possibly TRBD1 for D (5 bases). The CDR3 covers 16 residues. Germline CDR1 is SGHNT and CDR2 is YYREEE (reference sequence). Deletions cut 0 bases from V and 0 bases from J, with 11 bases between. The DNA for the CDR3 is TGTGCCAGCAGCTTGGAGACAGCTCCTAGCACAGATACGCAGTATTTT. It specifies CASSLETAPSTDTQYF.

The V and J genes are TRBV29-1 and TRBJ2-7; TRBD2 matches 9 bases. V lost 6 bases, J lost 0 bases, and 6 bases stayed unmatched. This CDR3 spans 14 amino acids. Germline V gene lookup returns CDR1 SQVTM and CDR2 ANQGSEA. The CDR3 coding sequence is TGCAGCGTGCGGGAGGGGAGAGGCTCCTACGAGCAGTACTTC. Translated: CSVREGRGSYEQYF.

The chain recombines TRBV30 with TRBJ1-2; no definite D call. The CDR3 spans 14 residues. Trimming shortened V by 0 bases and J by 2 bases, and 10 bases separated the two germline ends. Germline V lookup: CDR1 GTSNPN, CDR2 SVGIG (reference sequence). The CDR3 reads CAWSVWSRNYGYTF. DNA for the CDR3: TGTGCCTGGAGTGTGTGGAGTCGGAACTATGGCTACACCTTC. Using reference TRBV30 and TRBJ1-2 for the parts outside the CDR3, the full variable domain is SQTIHQWPATLVQPVGSPLSLECTVEGTSNPNLYWYRQAAGRGLQLLFYSVGIGQISSEVPQNLSASRPQDRQFILSSKKLLLSDSGFYLCAWSVWSRNYGYTFGSGTRLTVV.

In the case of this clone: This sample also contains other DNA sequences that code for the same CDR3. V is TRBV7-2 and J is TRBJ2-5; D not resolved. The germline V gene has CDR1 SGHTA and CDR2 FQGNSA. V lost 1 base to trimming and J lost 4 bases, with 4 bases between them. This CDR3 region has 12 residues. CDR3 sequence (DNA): TGTGCCAGCAGCTTAGACAGAGAGACCCAGTACTTC. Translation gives CASSLDRETQYF.

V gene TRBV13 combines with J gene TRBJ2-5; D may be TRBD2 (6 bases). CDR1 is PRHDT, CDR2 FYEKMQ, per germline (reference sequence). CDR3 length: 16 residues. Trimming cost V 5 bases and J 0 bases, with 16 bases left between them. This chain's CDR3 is CASSAAGTQYQETQYF. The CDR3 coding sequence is TGTGCCAGCAGCGCCGCCGGGACTCAGTACCAAGAGACCCAGTACTTC.

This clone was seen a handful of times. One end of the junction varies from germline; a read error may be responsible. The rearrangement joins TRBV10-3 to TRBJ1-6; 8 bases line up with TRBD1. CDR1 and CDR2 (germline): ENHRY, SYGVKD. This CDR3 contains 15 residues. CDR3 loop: CATSDGTGYNSPLHF. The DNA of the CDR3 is TGTGCCACCAGTGATGGGACAGGCTATAATTCACCCCTCCACTTT.

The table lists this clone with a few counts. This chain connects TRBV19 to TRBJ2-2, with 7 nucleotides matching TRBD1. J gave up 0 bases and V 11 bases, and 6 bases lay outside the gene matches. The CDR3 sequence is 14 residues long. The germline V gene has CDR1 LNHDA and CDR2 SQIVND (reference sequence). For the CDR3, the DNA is TGTGCCTGTTCCGGGACAGCGAACACCGGGGAGCTGTTTTTT. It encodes CACSGTANTGELFF.

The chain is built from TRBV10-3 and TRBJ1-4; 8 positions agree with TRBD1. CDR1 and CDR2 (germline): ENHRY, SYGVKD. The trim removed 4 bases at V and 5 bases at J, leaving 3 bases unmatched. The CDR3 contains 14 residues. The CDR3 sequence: CAISGAGGNEKLFF. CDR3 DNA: TGTGCCATCAGTGGTGCAGGGGGCAATGAAAAACTGTTTTTT.

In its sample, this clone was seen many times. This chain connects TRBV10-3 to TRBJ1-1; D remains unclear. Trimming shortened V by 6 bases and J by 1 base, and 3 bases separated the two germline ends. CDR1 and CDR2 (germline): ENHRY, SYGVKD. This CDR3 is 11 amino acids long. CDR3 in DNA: TGTGCCATCAGGGAGAACACTGAAGCTTTCTTT. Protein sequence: CAIRENTEAFF.

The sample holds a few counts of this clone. DNA of the CDR3: TGCGCCAGCAGCCCGGGCGCGACAGGGGCGGAGGACTATGGCTACACCTTC. It translates to CASSPGATGAEDYGYTF. The chain uses TRBV5-1 and TRBJ1-2; TRBD1 aligns across 8 bases. Germline values: CDR1 SGHRS, CDR2 YFSETQ. V was pared by 4 bases and J by 3 bases, with 14 bases of the junction left unmatched. The CDR3 sequence is 17 residues long.

For the CDR3, the DNA is TGTGCCAGCAGCTTAGCAATGGGCAGGGGCCCCTTCCCCCTTAATTCACCCCTCCACTTT. As protein: CASSLAMGRGPFPLNSPLHF. This rearrangement joins TRBV7-2 to TRBJ1-6; D possibly corresponds to TRBD1 (6 bases). Germline V gene lookup returns CDR1 SGHTA and CDR2 FQGNSA. Trimming cost V 0 bases and J 6 bases, with 24 bases left between them. The CDR3 extends over 20 amino acids.

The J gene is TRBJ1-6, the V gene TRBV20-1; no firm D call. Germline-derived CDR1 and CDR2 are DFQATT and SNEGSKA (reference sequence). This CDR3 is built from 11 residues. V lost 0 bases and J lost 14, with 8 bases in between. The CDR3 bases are TGCAGTGCTAGAGATCCACTAACCCTCCACTTT. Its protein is CSARDPLTLHF.

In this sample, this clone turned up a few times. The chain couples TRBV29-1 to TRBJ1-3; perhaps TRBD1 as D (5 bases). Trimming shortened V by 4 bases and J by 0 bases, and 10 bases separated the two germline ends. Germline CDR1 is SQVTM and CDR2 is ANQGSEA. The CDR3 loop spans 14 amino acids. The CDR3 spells CSVVGALSGNTIYF. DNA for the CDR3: TGCAGCGTTGTAGGGGCACTCTCTGGAAACACCATATATTTT.

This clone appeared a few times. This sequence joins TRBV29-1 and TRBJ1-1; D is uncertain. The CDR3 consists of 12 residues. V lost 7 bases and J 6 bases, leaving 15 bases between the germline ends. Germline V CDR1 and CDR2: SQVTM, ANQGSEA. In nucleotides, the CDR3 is TGCAGCGCGAGCATGGGCGAGGCTGAAGCTTTCTTT. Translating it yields CSASMGEAEAFF.

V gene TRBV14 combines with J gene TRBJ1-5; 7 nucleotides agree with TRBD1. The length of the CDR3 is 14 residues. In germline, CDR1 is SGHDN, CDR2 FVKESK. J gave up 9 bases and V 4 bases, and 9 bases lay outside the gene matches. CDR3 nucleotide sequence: TGTGCCAGCAGCCGGGGGACAGTACCTTGGCCCCAGCATTTT. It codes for CASSRGTVPWPQHF.

DNA of the CDR3: TGTGCCTGGGATGGGCCCTACGAGCAGTACTTC. Translated: CAWDGPYEQYF. V and J are TRBV30 and TRBJ2-7; D unclear. Germline V gene data show CDR1 as GTSNPN and CDR2 as SVGIG (reference sequence). This CDR3 is 11 amino acids long. Trimming cost V 5 bases and J 2 bases, with 7 bases left between them. Together with reference TRBV30 and TRBJ2-7, the CDR3 gives the full variable domain: SQTIHQWPATLVQPVGSPLSLECTVEGTSNPNLYWYRQAAGRGLQLLFYSVGIGQISSEVPQNLSASRPQDRQFILSSKKLLLSDSGFYLCAWDGPYEQYFGPGTRLTVT.

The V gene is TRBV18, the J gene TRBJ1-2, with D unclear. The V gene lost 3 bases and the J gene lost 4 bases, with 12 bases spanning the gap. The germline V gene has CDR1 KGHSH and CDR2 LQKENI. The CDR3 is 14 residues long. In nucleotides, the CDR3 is TGTGCCAGCTCACCTAATGAGGGTGGCTATGGCTACACCTTC. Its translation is CASSPNEGGYGYTF.

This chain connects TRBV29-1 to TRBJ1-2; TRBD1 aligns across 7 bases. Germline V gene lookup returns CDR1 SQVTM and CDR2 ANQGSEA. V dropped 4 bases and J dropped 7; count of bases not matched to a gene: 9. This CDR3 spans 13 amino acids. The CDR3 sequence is CSVAPAGGSGYTF. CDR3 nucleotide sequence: TGCAGCGTTGCTCCTGCAGGGGGATCTGGCTACACCTTC.

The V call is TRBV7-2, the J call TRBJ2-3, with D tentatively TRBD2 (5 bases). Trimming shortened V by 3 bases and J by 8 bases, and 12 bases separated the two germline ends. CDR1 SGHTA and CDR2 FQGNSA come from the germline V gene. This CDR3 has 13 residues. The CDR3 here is CASSFTPRGTQYF. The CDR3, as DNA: TGTGCCAGCAGCTTTACCCCACGGGGTACGCAGTATTTT.

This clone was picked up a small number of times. The CDR3 bases are TGTGCCAGCGGCAATCTTAGCGGGGTGTCTTACGAGCAGTTCTTC. Translating it yields CASGNLSGVSYEQFF. The chain has TRBV5-4 and TRBJ2-1, with 8 positions matching TRBD2. From germline, CDR1 is SGHNT and CDR2 YYREEE (reference sequence). The CDR3 has 15 amino acids. With V trimmed by 7 bases and J by 10 bases, 16 bases remained unmatched.

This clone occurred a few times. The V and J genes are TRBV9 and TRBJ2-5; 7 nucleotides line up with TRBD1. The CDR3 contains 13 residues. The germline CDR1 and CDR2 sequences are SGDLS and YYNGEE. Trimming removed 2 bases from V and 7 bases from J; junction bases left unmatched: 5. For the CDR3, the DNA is TGTGCCAGCAGCGTCGACAGGGCGGGGACCCAGTACTTC. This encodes CASSVDRAGTQYF.

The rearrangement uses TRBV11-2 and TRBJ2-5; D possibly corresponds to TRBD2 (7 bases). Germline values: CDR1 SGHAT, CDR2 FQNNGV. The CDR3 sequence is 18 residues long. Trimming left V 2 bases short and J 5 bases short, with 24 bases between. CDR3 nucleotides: TGTGCCAGCAGCTTATCCTTCGGCGGGGGCCTGGTGAGGGAGACCCAGTACTTC. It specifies CASSLSFGGGLVRETQYF.

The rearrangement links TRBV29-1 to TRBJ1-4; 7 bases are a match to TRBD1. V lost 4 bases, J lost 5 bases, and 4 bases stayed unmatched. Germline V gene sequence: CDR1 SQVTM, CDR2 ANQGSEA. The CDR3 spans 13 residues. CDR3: CSVGRGGNEKLFF. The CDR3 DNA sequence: TGCAGCGTTGGACGAGGGGGCAATGAAAAACTGTTTTTT.

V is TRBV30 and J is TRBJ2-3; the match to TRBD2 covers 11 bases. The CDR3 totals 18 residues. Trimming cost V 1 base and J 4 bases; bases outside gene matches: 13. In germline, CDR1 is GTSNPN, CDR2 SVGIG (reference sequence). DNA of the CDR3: TGTGCCTGGAGTGCCACCCGGGCGACTAGCGGGGTTTCAGATACGCAGTATTTT. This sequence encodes CAWSATRATSGVSDTQYF.

The CDR3 coding sequence is TGCAGCGTCAGACAGGGGGCCACAGATACGCAGTATTTT. As protein: CSVRQGATDTQYF. The chain has TRBV29-1 and TRBJ2-3, with 10 bases aligning to TRBD1. The germline V gene has CDR1 SQVTM and CDR2 ANQGSEA. The CDR3 runs 13 residues. V gave up 6 bases and J gave up 2 bases; unmatched junction bases: 2.

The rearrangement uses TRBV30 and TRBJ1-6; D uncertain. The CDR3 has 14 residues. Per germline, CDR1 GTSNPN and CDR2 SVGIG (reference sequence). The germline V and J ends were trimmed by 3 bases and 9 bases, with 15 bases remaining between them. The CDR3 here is CAWSGRRGGSPLHF. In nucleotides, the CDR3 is TGTGCCTGGAGCGGCCGCCGGGGTGGTTCACCCCTCCACTTT.